One sample yielded the 9 T cell receptor beta chains listed below, sequenced in a study of neurological immune-mediated disorders. Time point given: technical triplicate 2. TCRdb used MiXCR to reprocess the 5' RACE reads, holding one entry per CDR3 protein. The sample has more than 30,000 distinct CDR3 sequences, about an eighth seen once. Sequencing was performed on CD4+ T cells from blood. The origin of the receptors is a female donor with HTLV-1-associated myelopathy (HAM/TSP).

This clonotype was seen at least ten times. The chain couples TRBV28 to TRBJ1-2, with 7 nucleotides matching TRBD1. Per the germline V gene, CDR1 is MDHEN and CDR2 is SYDVKM. This CDR3 is built from 14 residues. Trimming cost V 2 bases and J 7 bases; bases outside gene matches: 7. The CDR3 loop reads CASSLLDRVSGYTF. The CDR3 coding sequence is TGTGCCAGCAGTTTACTTGACAGGGTATCTGGCTACACCTTC.

The chain employs TRBV4-3 and TRBJ2-5; 8 bases match TRBD2. With V trimmed by 3 bases and J by 5 bases, 8 bases remained unmatched. The germline V gene encodes CDR1 LGHNA and CDR2 YSLEER. CDR3 length: 15 residues. The CDR3: CASSQIGGVSETQYF. The CDR3 DNA is TGCGCCAGCAGCCAGATCGGGGGGGTCTCGGAGACCCAGTACTTC.

This clonotype was observed at least ten times. The chain joins TRBV10-3 to TRBJ1-6; no reliable D call. CDR3 size: 13 residues. In germline, CDR1 is ENHRY, CDR2 SYGVKD. The V end was cut by 10 bases, the J end by 8 bases, with 15 bases between. CDR3 DNA: TGTGCCACTACGGGCTACGCGGATTCACCCCTCCACTTT. Translated: CATTGYADSPLHF.

By share, this clonotype ranks as medium-sized. The CDR3 DNA reads as TGTGCCAGCACACCGGGACTAGCCAAAAACATTCAGTACTTC. Translation gives CASTPGLAKNIQYF. The chain uses TRBV28 and TRBJ2-4; TRBD2 is a possible D gene (6 bases). This CDR3 comprises 14 residues. Deletions cut 7 bases from V and 0 bases from J, with 10 bases between. Germline CDR1 and CDR2: MDHEN and SYDVKM.

Ten or more counts support this clonotype. The V gene is TRBV12-3 or TRBV12-4, the J gene TRBJ1-5, with a tentative D call TRBD1 (6 bases). V lost 6 bases to trimming and J lost 4 bases, with 10 bases between them. The CDR3 runs to 13 residues. The CDR3 DNA is TGTGCCAGCAGACAGGGTTTAAATCAGCCCCAGCATTTT. The encoded protein is CASRQGLNQPQHF.

Many counts were recorded for this clonotype. The genes are TRBV20-1 and TRBJ2-1, with 7 positions matching TRBD2. CDR1 DFQATT and CDR2 SNEGSKA come from the germline V gene (reference sequence). The CDR3 totals 13 residues. Trimming removed 4 bases from V and 4 bases from J; junction bases left unmatched: 4. The CDR3: CSAKGLPYNEQFF. The CDR3, as DNA: TGCAGTGCTAAGGGACTACCTTACAATGAGCAGTTCTTC.

This clonotype occurred many times. The chain employs TRBV9 and TRBJ2-1; a possible D gene is TRBD2 (5 bases). The CDR3 length is 15 residues. V lost 3 bases, J lost 4 bases, and 14 bases lay in between. From germline, CDR1 is SGDLS and CDR2 YYNGEE. As DNA, the CDR3 is TGTGCCAGCAGCGCAGAGGGCTACTCGTACAATGAGCAGTTCTTC. Residues: CASSAEGYSYNEQFF.

This clonotype was seen at least ten times. The chain links TRBV6-5 to TRBJ1-2; D gene unclear. The germline gives CDR1 MNHEY, CDR2 SVGAGI. V lost 0 bases and J 3 bases, leaving 5 bases between the germline ends. CDR3 length: 13 residues. In DNA form, the CDR3 reads TGTGCCAGCAGTTACTCGAGTTACTATGGCTACACCTTC. It codes for CASSYSSYYGYTF.

This clonotype was counted many times. This chain uses TRBV2 with TRBJ2-7, with TRBD1 as a possible D gene (6 bases). Germline V gene data show CDR1 as SNHLY and CDR2 as FYNNEI. V lost 7 bases to trimming and J lost 2 bases, with 18 bases between them. The CDR3 loop spans 15 amino acids. Here the CDR3 reads CASTEGVVNPYEQYF. The CDR3 DNA reads TGTGCCAGCACCGAGGGGGTGGTTAACCCCTACGAGCAGTACTTC.